The subject of this entry is one T cell receptor (beta chain). Its specificity is not known. The data derive from a study of cytomegalovirus exposure and HLA in healthy donors. Study-wide points: It was confirmed in vitro that three of the CMV-associated chains were specific for CMV antigens. In an earlier analysis, in some 500 donors, most V segments appeared productive either ~90% or ~30% of the time. Rare TCR sequences predominated, though certain public TCRs were found in many donors.

The germline V gene encodes CDR1 SGDLS and CDR2 YYNGEE. V dropped 3 bases and J dropped 0; count of bases not matched to a gene: 12. This CDR3 contains 18 residues. 60 Vbeta and 13 Jbeta primers were used in PCR. TCRdb's copy holds only in-frame clones and misses some; the assay was immunoSEQ multiplex PCR. Here the sample spans about 150,000 clones, less than 85% being singletons. Sequenced material: PBMCs. The gene calls are TRBV9 and TRBJ1-1; TRBD1 matches at 9 bases. The TCR was taken from a man aged 50 or older in good health and CMV-seropositive. The CDR3 reads CASSAGTGKGPMNTEAFF. Written as DNA, the CDR3 is TGTGCCAGCAGCGCCGGGACAGGGAAAGGCCCTATGAACACTGAAGCTTTCTTT. The full variable domain, with the rest looked up from reference TRBV9 and TRBJ1-1, is DSGVTQTPKHLITATGQRVTLRCSPRSGDLSVYWYQQSLDQGLQFLIQYYNGEERAKGNILERFSAQQFPDLHSELNLSSLELGDSALYFCASSAGTGKGPMNTEAFFGQGTRLTVV.